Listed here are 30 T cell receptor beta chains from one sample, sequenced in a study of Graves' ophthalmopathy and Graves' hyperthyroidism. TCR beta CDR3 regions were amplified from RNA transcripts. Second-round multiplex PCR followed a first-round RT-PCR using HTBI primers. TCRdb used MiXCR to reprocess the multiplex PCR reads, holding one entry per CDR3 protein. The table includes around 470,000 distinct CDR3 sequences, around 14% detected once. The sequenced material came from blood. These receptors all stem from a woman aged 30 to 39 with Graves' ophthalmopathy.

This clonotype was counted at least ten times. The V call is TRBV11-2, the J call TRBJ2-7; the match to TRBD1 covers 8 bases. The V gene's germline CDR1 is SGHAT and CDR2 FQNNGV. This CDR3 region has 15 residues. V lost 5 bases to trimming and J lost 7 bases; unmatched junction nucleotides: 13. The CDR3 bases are TGTGCCAGCAGCCCCATCGGACAGGGAGTGGGAGAGCAGTACTTC. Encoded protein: CASSPIGQGVGEQYF.

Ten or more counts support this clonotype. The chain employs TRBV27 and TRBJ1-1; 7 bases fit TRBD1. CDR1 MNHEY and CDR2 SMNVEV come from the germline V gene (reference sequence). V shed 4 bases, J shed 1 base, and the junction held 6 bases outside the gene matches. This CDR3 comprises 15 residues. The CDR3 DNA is TGTGCCAGCAGTTCCAGGGGGGTGCCGAACACTGAAGCTTTCTTT. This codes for CASSSRGVPNTEAFF.

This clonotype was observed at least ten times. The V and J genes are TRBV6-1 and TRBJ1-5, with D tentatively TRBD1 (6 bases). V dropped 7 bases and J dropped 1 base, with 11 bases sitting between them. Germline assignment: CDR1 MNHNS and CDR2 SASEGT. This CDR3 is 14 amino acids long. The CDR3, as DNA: TGTGCCAGCAAGAAGGGGGACAGCAATCAGCCCCAGCATTTT. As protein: CASKKGDSNQPQHF.

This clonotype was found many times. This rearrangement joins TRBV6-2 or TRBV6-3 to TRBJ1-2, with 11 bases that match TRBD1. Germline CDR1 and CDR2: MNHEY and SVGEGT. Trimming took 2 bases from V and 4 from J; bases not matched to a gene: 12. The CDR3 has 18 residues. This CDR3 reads CASSYQKDRGQLFYGYTF. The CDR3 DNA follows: TGTGCCAGCAGTTACCAAAAGGACAGGGGGCAGCTGTTCTATGGCTACACCTTC.

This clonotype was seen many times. The CDR3 loop reads CASKAGSAGTQYF. CDR3 DNA sequence: TGTGCCAGCAAGGCGGGATCAGCGGGGACCCAGTACTTC. The chain combines TRBV28 with TRBJ2-5, with a weak D call TRBD2 (6 bases). This CDR3 has 13 amino acids. Trimming removed 7 bases from V and 7 bases from J, with 16 bases in between. CDR1 is MDHEN, CDR2 SYDVKM, per germline.

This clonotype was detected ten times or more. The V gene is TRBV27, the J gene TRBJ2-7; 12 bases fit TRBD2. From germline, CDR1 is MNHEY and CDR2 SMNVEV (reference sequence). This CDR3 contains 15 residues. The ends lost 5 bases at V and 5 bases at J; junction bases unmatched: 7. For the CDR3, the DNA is TGTGCCAGCAGTAAATCGACTAGCGGGAGAAACGAGCAGTACTTC. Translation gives CASSKSTSGRNEQYF.

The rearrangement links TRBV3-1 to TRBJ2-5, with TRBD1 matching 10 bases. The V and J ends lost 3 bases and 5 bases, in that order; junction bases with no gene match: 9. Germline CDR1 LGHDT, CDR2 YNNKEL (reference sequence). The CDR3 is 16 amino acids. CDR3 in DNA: TGTGCCAGCAGCCAGAGAGGGACAGGGGATCGGGAGACCCAGTACTTC. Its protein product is CASSQRGTGDRETQYF.

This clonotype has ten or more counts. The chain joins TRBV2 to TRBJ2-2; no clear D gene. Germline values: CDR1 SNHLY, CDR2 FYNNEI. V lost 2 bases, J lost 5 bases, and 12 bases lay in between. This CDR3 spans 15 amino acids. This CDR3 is CASSESQPRTGELFF. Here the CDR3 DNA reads TGTGCCAGCAGTGAAAGCCAGCCACGGACCGGGGAGCTGTTTTTT.

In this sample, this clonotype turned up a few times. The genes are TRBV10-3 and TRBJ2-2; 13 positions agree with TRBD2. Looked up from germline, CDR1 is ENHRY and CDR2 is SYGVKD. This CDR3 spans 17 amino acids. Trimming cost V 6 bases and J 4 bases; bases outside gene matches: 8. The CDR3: CAIRGLAGNRGTGELFF. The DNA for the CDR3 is TGTGCCATCAGGGGACTAGCGGGAAATCGGGGCACCGGGGAGCTGTTTTTT.

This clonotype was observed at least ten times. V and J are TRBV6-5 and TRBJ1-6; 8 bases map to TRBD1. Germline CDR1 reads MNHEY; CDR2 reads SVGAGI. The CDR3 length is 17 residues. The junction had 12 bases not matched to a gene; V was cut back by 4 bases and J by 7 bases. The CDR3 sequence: CASSWTGRTGTNSPLHF. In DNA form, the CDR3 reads TGTGCCAGCAGTTGGACAGGGCGGACGGGGACCAATTCACCCCTCCACTTT.

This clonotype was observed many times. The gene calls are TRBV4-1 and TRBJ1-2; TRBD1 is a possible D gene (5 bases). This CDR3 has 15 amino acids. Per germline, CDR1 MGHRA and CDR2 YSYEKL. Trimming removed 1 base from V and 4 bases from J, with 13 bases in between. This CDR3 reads CASSQGGGVLYGYTF. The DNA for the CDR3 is TGCGCCAGCAGCCAAGGGGGAGGGGTCCTCTATGGCTACACCTTC.

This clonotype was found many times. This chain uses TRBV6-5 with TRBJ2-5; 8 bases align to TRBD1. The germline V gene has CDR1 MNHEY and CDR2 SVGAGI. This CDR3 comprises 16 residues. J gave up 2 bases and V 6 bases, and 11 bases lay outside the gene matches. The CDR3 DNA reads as TGTGCCAGCAGCCCACCCCTGACAGGGGAACAAGAGACCCAGTACTTC. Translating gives CASSPPLTGEQETQYF.

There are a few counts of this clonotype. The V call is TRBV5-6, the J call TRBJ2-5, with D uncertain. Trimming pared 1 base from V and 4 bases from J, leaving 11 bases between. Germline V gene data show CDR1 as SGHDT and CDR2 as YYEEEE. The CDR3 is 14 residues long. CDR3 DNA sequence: TGTGCCAGCAGCTTGTCGGGCAGCCCAGAGACCCAGTACTTC. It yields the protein CASSLSGSPETQYF.

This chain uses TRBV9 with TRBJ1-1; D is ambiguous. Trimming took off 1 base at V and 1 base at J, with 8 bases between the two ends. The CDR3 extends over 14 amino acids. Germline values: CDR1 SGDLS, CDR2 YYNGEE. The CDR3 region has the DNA TGTGCCAGCAGCGTAATGGGAACGAACACTGAAGCTTTCTTT. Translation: CASSVMGTNTEAFF.

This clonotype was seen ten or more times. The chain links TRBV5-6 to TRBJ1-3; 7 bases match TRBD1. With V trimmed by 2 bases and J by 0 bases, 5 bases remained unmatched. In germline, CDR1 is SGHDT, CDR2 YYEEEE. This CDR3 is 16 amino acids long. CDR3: CASSFFRGGSGNTIYF. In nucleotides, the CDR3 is TGTGCCAGCAGCTTCTTCAGGGGGGGCTCTGGAAACACCATATATTTT.

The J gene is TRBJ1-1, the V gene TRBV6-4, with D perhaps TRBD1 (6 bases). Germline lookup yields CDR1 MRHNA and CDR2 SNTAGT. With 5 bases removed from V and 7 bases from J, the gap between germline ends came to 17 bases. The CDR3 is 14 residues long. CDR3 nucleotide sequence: TGTGCCAGCAGTTATCTAGGGGGGAGAGGTGAAGCTTTCTTT. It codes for CASSYLGGRGEAFF.

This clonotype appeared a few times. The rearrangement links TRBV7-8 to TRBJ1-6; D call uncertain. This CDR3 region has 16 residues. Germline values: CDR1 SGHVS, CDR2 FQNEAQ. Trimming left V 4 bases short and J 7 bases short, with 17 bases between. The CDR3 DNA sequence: TGTGCCAGCAGCTCCCCTTATCGAAGTCGCAATTCACCCCTCCACTTT. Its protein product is CASSSPYRSRNSPLHF.

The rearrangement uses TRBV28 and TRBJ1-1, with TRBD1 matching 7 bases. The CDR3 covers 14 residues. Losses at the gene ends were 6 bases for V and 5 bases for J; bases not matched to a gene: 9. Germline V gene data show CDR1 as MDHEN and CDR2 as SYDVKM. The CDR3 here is CASSDDRARTEAFF. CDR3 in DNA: TGTGCCAGCAGCGATGACAGGGCGAGGACTGAAGCTTTCTTT.

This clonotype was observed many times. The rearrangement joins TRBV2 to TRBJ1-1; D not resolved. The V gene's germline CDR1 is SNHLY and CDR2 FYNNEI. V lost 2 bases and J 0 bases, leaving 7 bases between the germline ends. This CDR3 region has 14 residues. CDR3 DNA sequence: TGTGCCAGCAGTGAAAATCGTGTGAACACTGAAGCTTTCTTT. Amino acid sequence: CASSENRVNTEAFF. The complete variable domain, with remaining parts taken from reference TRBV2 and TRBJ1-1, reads EPEVTQTPSHQVTQMGQEVILRCVPISNHLYFYWYRQILGQKVEFLVSFYNNEISEKSEIFDDQFSVERPDGSNFTLKIRSTKLEDSAMYFCASSENRVNTEAFFGQGTRLTVV.

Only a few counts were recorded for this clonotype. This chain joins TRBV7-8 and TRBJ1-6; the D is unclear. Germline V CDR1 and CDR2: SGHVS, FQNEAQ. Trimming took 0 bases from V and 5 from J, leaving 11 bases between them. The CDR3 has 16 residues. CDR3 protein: CASSLAPETNNSPLHF. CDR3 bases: TGTGCCAGCAGCTTAGCTCCGGAGACTAATAATTCACCCCTCCACTTT.

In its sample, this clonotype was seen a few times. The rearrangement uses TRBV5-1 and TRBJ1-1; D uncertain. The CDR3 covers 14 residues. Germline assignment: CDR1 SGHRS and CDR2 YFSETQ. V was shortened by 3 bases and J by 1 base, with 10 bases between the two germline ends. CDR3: CASSSPGSNTEAFF. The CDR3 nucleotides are TGCGCCAGCAGCTCCCCGGGATCGAACACTGAAGCTTTCTTT. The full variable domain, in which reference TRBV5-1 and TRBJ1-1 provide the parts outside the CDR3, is KAGVTQTPRYLIKTRGQQVTLSCSPISGHRSVSWYQQTPGQGLQFLFEYFSETQRNKGNFPGRFSGRQFSNSRSEMNVSTLELGDSALYLCASSSPGSNTEAFFGQGTRLTVV.

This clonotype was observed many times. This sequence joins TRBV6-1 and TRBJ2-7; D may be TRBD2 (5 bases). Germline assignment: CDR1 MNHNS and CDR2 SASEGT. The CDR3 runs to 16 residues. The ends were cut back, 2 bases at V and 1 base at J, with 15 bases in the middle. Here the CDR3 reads CASSERKGGGSYEQYF. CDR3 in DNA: TGTGCCAGCAGTGAAAGGAAGGGCGGCGGGTCCTACGAGCAGTACTTC.

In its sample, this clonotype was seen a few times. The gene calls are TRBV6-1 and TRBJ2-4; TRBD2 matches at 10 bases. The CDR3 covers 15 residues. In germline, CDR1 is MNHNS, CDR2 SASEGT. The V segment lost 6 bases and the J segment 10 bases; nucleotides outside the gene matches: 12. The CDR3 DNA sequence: TGTGCCAGCAGCCCGCGGGCTAGCGGGAGTGGTATTCAGTACTTC. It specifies CASSPRASGSGIQYF.

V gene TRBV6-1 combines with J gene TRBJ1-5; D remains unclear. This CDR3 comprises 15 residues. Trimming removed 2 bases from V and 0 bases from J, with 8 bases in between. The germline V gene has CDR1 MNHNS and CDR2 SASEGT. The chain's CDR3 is CASSENGYSNQPQHF. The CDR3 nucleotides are TGTGCCAGCAGTGAAAATGGGTATAGCAATCAGCCCCAGCATTTT.

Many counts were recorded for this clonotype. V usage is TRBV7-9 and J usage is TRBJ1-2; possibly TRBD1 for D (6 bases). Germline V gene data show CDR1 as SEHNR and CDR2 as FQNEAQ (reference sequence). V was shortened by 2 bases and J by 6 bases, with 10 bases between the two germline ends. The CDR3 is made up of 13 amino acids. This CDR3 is CASSLTGGHGYTF. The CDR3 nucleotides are TGTGCCAGCAGCTTAACGGGGGGCCATGGCTACACCTTC. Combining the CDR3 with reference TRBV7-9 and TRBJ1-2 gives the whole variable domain DTGVSQNPRHKITKRGQNVTFRCDPISEHNRLYWYRQTLGQGPEFLTYFQNEAQLEKSRLLSDRFSAERPKGSFSTLEIQRTEQGDSAMYLCASSLTGGHGYTFGSGTRLTVV.

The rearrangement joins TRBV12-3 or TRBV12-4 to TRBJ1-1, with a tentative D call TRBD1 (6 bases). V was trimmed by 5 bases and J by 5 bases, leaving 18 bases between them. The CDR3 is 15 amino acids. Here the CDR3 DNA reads TGTGCCAGCAGTCCCGGGTGGGGGGCGAGTACTGAAGCTTTCTTT. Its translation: CASSPGWGASTEAFF.

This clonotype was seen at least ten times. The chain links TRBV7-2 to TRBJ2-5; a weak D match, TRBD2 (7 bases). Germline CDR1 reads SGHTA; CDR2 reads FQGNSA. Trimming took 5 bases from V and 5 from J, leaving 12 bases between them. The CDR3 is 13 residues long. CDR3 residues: CASSRGGGETQYF. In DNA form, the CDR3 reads TGTGCCAGCAGCAGAGGGGGGGGGGAGACCCAGTACTTC.

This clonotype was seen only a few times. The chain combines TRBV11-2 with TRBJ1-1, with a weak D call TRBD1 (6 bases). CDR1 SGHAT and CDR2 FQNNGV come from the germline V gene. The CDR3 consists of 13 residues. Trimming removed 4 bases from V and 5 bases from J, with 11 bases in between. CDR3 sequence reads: CASSSRGETEAFF. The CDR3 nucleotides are TGTGCCAGCAGCTCCAGGGGAGAGACTGAAGCTTTCTTT.

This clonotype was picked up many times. The CDR3 coding sequence is TGTGCCAGCAGAATGGACCGCAATCAGCCCCAGCATTTT. Encoded protein: CASRMDRNQPQHF. The V gene is TRBV28, the J gene TRBJ1-5; unclear D gene. CDR3 size: 13 residues. V was clipped by 6 bases and J by 2 bases, with 8 bases between them. CDR1 is MDHEN and CDR2 is SYDVKM in the germline V gene.

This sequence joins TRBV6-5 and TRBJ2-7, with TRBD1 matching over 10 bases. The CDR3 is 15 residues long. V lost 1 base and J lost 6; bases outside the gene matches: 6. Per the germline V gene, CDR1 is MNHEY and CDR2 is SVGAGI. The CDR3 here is CASSYFGTGVGEQYF. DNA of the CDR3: TGTGCCAGCAGTTACTTCGGGACAGGGGTTGGCGAGCAGTACTTC.